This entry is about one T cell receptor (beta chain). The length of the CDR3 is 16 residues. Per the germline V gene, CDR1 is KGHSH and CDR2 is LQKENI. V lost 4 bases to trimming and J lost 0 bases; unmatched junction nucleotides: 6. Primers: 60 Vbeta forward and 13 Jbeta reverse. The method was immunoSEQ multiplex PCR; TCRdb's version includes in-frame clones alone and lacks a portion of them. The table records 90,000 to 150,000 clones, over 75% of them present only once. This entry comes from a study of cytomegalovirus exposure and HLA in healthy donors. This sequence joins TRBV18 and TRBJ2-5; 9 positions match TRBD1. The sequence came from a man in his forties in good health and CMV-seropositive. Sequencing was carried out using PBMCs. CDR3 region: CASSHPTGGYQETQYF. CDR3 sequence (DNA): TGTGCCAGCTCACACCCGACAGGGGGTTACCAAGAGACCCAGTACTTC.